This entry lists 32 T cell receptor beta chains sequenced from one sample in a study of response to subunit inactivated influenza vaccine. TCRdb called the RT-PCR reads again in MiXCR, with one record for every CDR3 protein. The data show over 400,000 distinct CDR3 sequences, roughly 11% seen once. This specimen consisted of PBMCs from blood, obtained about 40 days after vaccination. These receptors were collected from a man aged 45 to 65 who received an inactivated influenza vaccine.

This clonotype has a handful of counts. This chain uses TRBV12-3 or TRBV12-4 with TRBJ2-1; 7 positions match TRBD2. V shed 5 bases and J 2 bases; nucleotides not matched to a gene: 6. The CDR3 extends over 15 amino acids. The CDR3 DNA follows: TGTGCCAGCAGTCCCTGGGGGACTACCTACAATGAGCAGTTCTTC. Translation: CASSPWGTTYNEQFF.

V usage is TRBV7-2 and J usage is TRBJ1-1, with 7 bases matching TRBD1. The CDR3 contains 15 residues. V shed 6 bases and J 3 bases; nucleotides not matched to a gene: 10. Per the germline V gene, CDR1 is SGHTA and CDR2 is FQGNSA. The CDR3: CASSSGGGSHTEAFF. The CDR3 DNA reads as TGTGCCAGCAGTTCAGGAGGGGGCTCGCACACTGAAGCTTTCTTT.

The chain recombines TRBV12-3 or TRBV12-4 with TRBJ1-5, with 11 bases aligning to TRBD1. The CDR3 spans 16 residues. Trimming cost V 6 bases and J 0 bases; bases outside gene matches: 4. CDR3 sequence: CASRGQGARSNQPQHF. DNA for the CDR3: TGTGCCAGCAGAGGACAGGGGGCGCGTAGCAATCAGCCCCAGCATTTT.

This clonotype was observed a few times. J is TRBJ2-1 and V is TRBV5-1; TRBD2 might be the D (6 bases). CDR3 length: 12 residues. From germline, CDR1 is SGHRS and CDR2 YFSETQ. V lost 0 bases, J lost 14 bases, and 12 bases lay in between. The CDR3 DNA reads TGCGCCAGCAGCTTGGCCGGGACTGAAAAGTTCTTC. This encodes CASSLAGTEKFF.

This chain links TRBV5-5 with TRBJ2-3; D is undetermined. Germline V gene lookup returns CDR1 SGHKS and CDR2 YYEKEE (reference sequence). This CDR3 region has 12 residues. The chain's CDR3 is CASAGRTDTQYF. The DNA for the CDR3 is TGTGCTAGTGCAGGCCGCACAGATACGCAGTATTTT.

The CDR3, as DNA: TGCGCCAGCAGCTTACAGGGTGGTAATGAAAAACTGTTTTTT. Protein sequence: CASSLQGGNEKLFF. The chain joins TRBV5-1 to TRBJ1-4, with a tentative D call TRBD1 (6 bases). Germline V gene lookup returns CDR1 SGHRS and CDR2 YFSETQ. V lost 2 bases to trimming and J lost 4 bases, with 9 bases between them. This CDR3 contains 14 residues.

This clonotype was seen only a few times. V gene TRBV6-5 combines with J gene TRBJ2-1; a possible D gene is TRBD1 (5 bases). V shed 4 bases and J shed 0 bases, with 10 bases lying between them. CDR3 length: 15 residues. From germline, CDR1 is MNHEY and CDR2 SVGAGI. CDR3 nucleotides: TGTGCCAGCAGTTGGGGCGGACACTCCTACAATGAGCAGTTCTTC. Protein sequence: CASSWGGHSYNEQFF.

The chain carries TRBV5-4 and TRBJ2-3; D may match TRBD1 or TRBD2 (6 bases each). The germline V and J ends were trimmed by 5 bases and 5 bases, with 21 bases remaining between them. In germline, CDR1 is SGHNT, CDR2 YYREEE (reference sequence). CDR3 length: 16 amino acids. CDR3 region: CASSSRRGTGGDTQYF. DNA of the CDR3: TGTGCCAGCAGTTCGAGGAGGGGGACCGGTGGAGATACGCAGTATTTT.

Many counts were recorded for this clonotype. At one end the junction does not follow the germline gene, possibly because of a read error. J is TRBJ2-7 and V is TRBV18; D possibly corresponds to TRBD1 (5 bases). In germline, CDR1 is KGHSH, CDR2 LQKENI. This CDR3 region has 13 residues. CDR3 sequence (DNA): TGCGCCAGCAGCCCTGACAGTTCCTACGAGCAGTACTTC. Residues: CASSPDSSYEQYF.

A remark on this clonotype: A read error may be the cause here, since a much bigger clone is one base away. This chain links TRBV20-1 with TRBJ2-5; TRBD2 matches at 7 bases. The CDR3 loop spans 15 amino acids. CDR1 is DFQATT and CDR2 is SNEGSKA in the germline V gene (reference sequence). CDR3 nucleotides: TGCGGTGCTAGAGATCAGGGAGGGCCGAGGGAGACCCAGTACTTC. As protein: CGARDQGGPRETQYF.

This clonotype was counted at least ten times. J is TRBJ2-1 and V is TRBV5-5, with a tentative D call TRBD1 (6 bases). Germline V gene data show CDR1 as SGHKS and CDR2 as YYEKEE (reference sequence). V lost 0 bases to trimming and J lost 4 bases, with 11 bases between them. This CDR3 has 15 amino acids. This CDR3 reads CASSLEQGTYNEQFF. CDR3 DNA: TGTGCCAGCAGCTTGGAACAGGGAACGTACAATGAGCAGTTCTTC. Looking up the rest from reference TRBV5-5 and TRBJ2-1 gives the full variable domain: DAGVTQSPTHLIKTRGQQVTLRCSPISGHKSVSWYQQVLGQGPQFIFQYYEKEERGRGNFPDRFSARQFPNYSSELNVNALLLGDSALYLCASSLEQGTYNEQFFGPGTRLTVL.

This clonotype was seen only a few times. The chain combines TRBV20-1 with TRBJ2-3; tentatively, D is TRBD1 or TRBD2 (5 bases each). Germline CDR1 is DFQATT and CDR2 is SNEGSKA (reference sequence). The CDR3 contains 13 residues. The V end lost 5 bases, the J end lost 3 bases, and 12 bases lay between the germline ends. The CDR3 DNA reads as TGCAGTGCTGAGGGGTATTGGACAGATACGCAGTATTTT. As protein: CSAEGYWTDTQYF.

The gene calls are TRBV7-2 and TRBJ2-3; 7 bases fit TRBD2. The CDR3 runs 15 residues. Unmatched junction bases numbered 6, after V lost 2 bases and J lost 4 bases. The V gene's germline CDR1 is SGHTA and CDR2 FQGNSA. Here the CDR3 DNA reads TGTGCCAGCAGCTTATCGACTAGCTTCGCAGATACGCAGTATTTT. Protein sequence: CASSLSTSFADTQYF. The full variable domain, in which reference TRBV7-2 and TRBJ2-3 provide the parts outside the CDR3, is GAGVSQSPSNKVTEKGKDVELRCDPISGHTALYWYRQSLGQGLEFLIYFQGNSAPDKSGLPSDRFSAERTGGSVSTLTIQRTQQEDSAVYLCASSLSTSFADTQYFGPGTRLTVL.

The rearrangement uses TRBV4-1 and TRBJ2-3; 7 nucleotides match TRBD2. Germline values: CDR1 MGHRA, CDR2 YSYEKL. The CDR3 loop spans 17 amino acids. The junction had 10 bases not matched to a gene; V was cut back by 4 bases and J by 0 bases. The CDR3 reads CASSPSGGRASTDTQYF. DNA of the CDR3: TGCGCCAGCAGCCCTTCAGGTGGGAGGGCTAGCACAGATACGCAGTATTTT.

This clonotype was found a few times. V is TRBV29-1 and J is TRBJ2-2; 11 nucleotides align to TRBD2. Looked up from germline, CDR1 is SQVTM and CDR2 is ANQGSEA. The CDR3 has 13 amino acids. J was trimmed by 6 bases and V by 6 bases; bases with no gene match: 3. The CDR3 sequence: CSVTSGSAGELFF. The CDR3 DNA is TGCAGCGTCACTAGCGGGAGCGCCGGGGAGCTGTTTTTT.

V and J are TRBV4-3 and TRBJ2-5, with 9 bases matching TRBD1. Per germline, CDR1 LGHNA and CDR2 YSLEER. V was pared by 4 bases and J by 5 bases, with 8 bases of the junction left unmatched. The CDR3 is made up of 15 amino acids. CDR3 in DNA: TGCGCCAGCAGCCGGGACAGGGTTGAGCAGGAGACCCAGTACTTC. Protein sequence: CASSRDRVEQETQYF.

This clonotype was seen repeatedly, ten times or more. The V and J genes are TRBV20-1 and TRBJ1-1; D perhaps matches TRBD1 (5 bases). CDR1 and CDR2 (germline): DFQATT, SNEGSKA (reference sequence). V lost 0 bases and J lost 4, with 9 bases in between. The CDR3 is made up of 13 amino acids. In DNA form, the CDR3 reads TGCAGTGCTAGAGATGGGGGGACCACTGAAGCTTTCTTT. This translates into CSARDGGTTEAFF.

V and J are TRBV20-1 and TRBJ2-1, with TRBD1 matching over 7 bases. V shed 6 bases, J shed 3 bases, and the junction held 11 bases outside the gene matches. The germline V gene has CDR1 DFQATT and CDR2 SNEGSKA (reference sequence). There are 15 residues in the CDR3. As DNA, the CDR3 is TGCAGTGCCATACAGGGGTCCTGGGGCTACAATGAGCAGTTCTTC. Residues: CSAIQGSWGYNEQFF.

This clonotype has ten or more counts. The chain links TRBV29-1 to TRBJ2-3; 7 bases are a match to TRBD1. The ends lost 7 bases at V and 0 bases at J; junction bases unmatched: 7. The CDR3 contains 14 residues. Germline V gives CDR1 SQVTM, CDR2 ANQGSEA. The CDR3 loop is CSAGQRTSTDTQYF. CDR3 in DNA: TGCAGCGCGGGACAGCGCACTAGCACAGATACGCAGTATTTT.

This clonotype has more than one count but fewer than ten. V is TRBV10-3 and J is TRBJ2-7; the D is unclear. In germline, CDR1 is ENHRY, CDR2 SYGVKD. CDR3 size: 11 residues. Trimming removed 5 bases from V and 3 bases from J, with 5 bases in between. CDR3: CAISPGYEQYF. As DNA, the CDR3 is TGTGCCATCAGTCCCGGCTACGAGCAGTACTTC.

V usage is TRBV12-3 or TRBV12-4 and J usage is TRBJ2-3; 7 bases align to TRBD2. The junction had 11 bases not matched to a gene; V was cut back by 5 bases and J by 6 bases. This CDR3 region has 15 residues. CDR3 in DNA: TGTGCCAGCAGTCCCAACTGGCGGGAGTCCGATACGCAGTATTTT. Translated: CASSPNWRESDTQYF.

The V and J genes are TRBV2 and TRBJ2-7; D may correspond to TRBD1 or TRBD2 (6 bases each). Germline V gene lookup returns CDR1 SNHLY and CDR2 FYNNEI. V lost 4 bases to trimming and J lost 6 bases, with 10 bases between them. This CDR3 contains 12 residues. DNA for the CDR3: TGTGCCAGCAGTGCTGGGGGGCCCGAGCAGTACTTC. It is translated as CASSAGGPEQYF.

V is TRBV2 and J is TRBJ1-2; D uncertain. This CDR3 has 13 amino acids. Germline lookup yields CDR1 SNHLY and CDR2 FYNNEI. V dropped 11 bases and J dropped 0 bases, with 13 bases sitting between them. CDR3 sequence: CARDNTANYGYTF. Written as DNA, the CDR3 is TGTGCCCGAGATAACACAGCTAACTATGGCTACACCTTC.

This clonotype was seen many times. CDR3 coding DNA: TGTGCCAGCAGTTACTCGGGACAGCACAATGAGCAGTTCTTC. Translation: CASSYSGQHNEQFF. The J gene is TRBJ2-1, the V gene TRBV6-5, with 7 bases lining up with TRBD1. Trimming cost V 0 bases and J 5 bases; bases outside gene matches: 1. Germline loops: CDR1 MNHEY, CDR2 SVGAGI. The CDR3 spans 14 residues.

This clonotype was counted at least ten times. The chain carries TRBV29-1 and TRBJ2-5, with no clear D. CDR1 is SQVTM and CDR2 is ANQGSEA in the germline V gene. The length of the CDR3 is 11 residues. Trimming left V 3 bases short and J 2 bases short, with 4 bases between. The CDR3 loop is CSVDRQETQYF. DNA of the CDR3: TGCAGCGTTGACAGGCAAGAGACCCAGTACTTC.

Remarks on this clonotype: A much larger clone lies one base from this, so it may be a read error. V is TRBV29-1 and J is TRBJ2-2; D possibly uses TRBD1 or TRBD2 (5 bases each). This CDR3 region has 14 residues. Per germline, CDR1 SQVTM and CDR2 ANQGSEA. CDR3 residues: CSVEAGANIGELFF. DNA for the CDR3: TGCAGCGTTGAAGCCGGGGCGAACATCGGGGAGCTGTTTTTT.

V and J are TRBV12-3 or TRBV12-4 and TRBJ2-7; no clear D. This CDR3 spans 13 amino acids. The V end lost 6 bases, the J end lost 0 bases, and 9 bases lay between the germline ends. CDR3 sequence: CASRSTTSYEQYF. CDR3 bases: TGTGCCAGCAGGTCTACTACCTCCTACGAGCAGTACTTC.

The sample holds a few counts of this clonotype. The chain employs TRBV12-3 or TRBV12-4 and TRBJ2-5; 7 nucleotides line up with TRBD2. CDR3 length: 11 residues. Trimming removed 8 bases from V and 6 bases from J; junction bases left unmatched: 3. The CDR3 loop is CASRGGKTQYF. CDR3 in DNA: TGTGCCAGCCGCGGGGGAAAGACCCAGTACTTC.

This clonotype came up a few times. The rearrangement uses TRBV6-2 or TRBV6-3 and TRBJ1-2; D possibly corresponds to TRBD1 (5 bases). V was shortened by 2 bases and J by 7 bases, with 11 bases between the two germline ends. CDR1 MNHEY and CDR2 SVGEGT come from the germline V gene. This CDR3 comprises 13 residues. CDR3 bases: TGTGCCAGCAGTTACGCCAGGGCGAGTGGCTACACCTTC. As protein: CASSYARASGYTF.

Ten or more counts support this clonotype. The chain uses TRBV27 and TRBJ1-5; D is undetermined. This CDR3 spans 14 amino acids. The germline V and J ends were trimmed by 2 bases and 3 bases, with 8 bases remaining between them. Per germline, CDR1 MNHEY and CDR2 SMNVEV (reference sequence). The CDR3 sequence: CASSLVGSNQPQHF. The CDR3 DNA is TGTGCCAGCAGTTTAGTGGGTTCCAATCAGCCCCAGCATTTT.

The chain couples TRBV7-2 to TRBJ2-7, with D possibly being TRBD1 (6 bases). Looked up from germline, CDR1 is SGHTA and CDR2 is FQGNSA. V lost 5 bases and J 4 bases, leaving 15 bases between the germline ends. The CDR3 contains 14 residues. The CDR3 loop is CASSPFGQTYEQYF. As DNA, the CDR3 is TGTGCCAGCAGCCCATTCGGACAGACGTACGAGCAGTACTTC.

The genes are TRBV6-5 and TRBJ2-7, with D perhaps TRBD1 (5 bases). Germline loops: CDR1 MNHEY, CDR2 SVGAGI. V was shortened by 6 bases and J by 5 bases, with 11 bases between the two germline ends. This CDR3 region has 12 residues. The CDR3 DNA reads TGTGCCAGCAGACAGGACAACCACGAGCAGTACTTC. Translation: CASRQDNHEQYF.